The clone carrying this T cell receptor (beta chain) was observed at least ten times. The antigen remains undetermined. The data are from a study of CD8 T cells in ankylosing spondylitis. The study, taken as a whole, reports: Ankylosing spondylitis blood appeared to be characterized by a TCR beta motif of under 10 highly homologous variants.

For TCR beta, libraries came from quantitative 5'-RACE with molecular barcodes. TCRdb used MiXCR to reprocess the 5' RACE reads, holding one entry per CDR3 protein. The sample includes over 150,000 distinct CDR3 sequences, roughly 13% of them seen just once. The CDR3 totals 15 residues. Germline V lookup: CDR1 SGHAT, CDR2 FQNNGV. Trimming stripped 4 bases from V and 2 bases from J, with 11 bases between. The sample consisted of blood, either unsorted or a sorted T cell fraction (not recorded which). The chain links TRBV11-2 to TRBJ2-2; D is ambiguous. The origin of this receptor is a male donor with ankylosing spondylitis or in good health (not recorded which). CDR3 DNA: TGTGCCAGCAGCTCCAGTCTTATTAACACCGGGGAGCTGTTTTTT. Amino acids: CASSSSLINTGELFF. The entire variable domain, with the rest obtained from reference TRBV11-2 and TRBJ2-2, is as follows: EAGVAQSPRYKIIEKRQSVAFWCNPISGHATLYWYQQILGQGPKLLIQFQNNGVVDDSQLPKDRFSAERLKGVDSTLKIQPAKLEDSAVYLCASSSSLINTGELFFGEGSRLTVL.